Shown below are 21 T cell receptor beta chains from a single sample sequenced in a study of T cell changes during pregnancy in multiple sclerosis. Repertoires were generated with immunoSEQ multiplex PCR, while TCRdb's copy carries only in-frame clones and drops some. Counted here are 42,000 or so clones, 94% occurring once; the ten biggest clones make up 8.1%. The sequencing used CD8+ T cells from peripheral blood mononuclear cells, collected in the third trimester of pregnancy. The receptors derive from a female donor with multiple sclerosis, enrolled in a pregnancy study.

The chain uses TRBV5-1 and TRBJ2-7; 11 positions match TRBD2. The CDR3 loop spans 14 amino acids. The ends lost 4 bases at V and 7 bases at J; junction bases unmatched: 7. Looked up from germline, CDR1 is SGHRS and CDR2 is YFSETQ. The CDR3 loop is CASSVSGRAQEQYF. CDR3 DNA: TGCGCCAGCAGCGTTAGCGGGAGGGCCCAGGAGCAGTACTTC.

CDR3 nucleotide sequence: TGCAGCGAGCTGGGGACAGATTATGGCTACACCTTC. Translated, it gives CSELGTDYGYTF. The gene calls are TRBV29-1 and TRBJ1-2; 7 bases line up with TRBD1. The germline gives CDR1 SQVTM, CDR2 ANQGSEA. The CDR3 is made up of 12 amino acids. The V segment lost 7 bases and the J segment 5 bases; nucleotides outside the gene matches: 7.

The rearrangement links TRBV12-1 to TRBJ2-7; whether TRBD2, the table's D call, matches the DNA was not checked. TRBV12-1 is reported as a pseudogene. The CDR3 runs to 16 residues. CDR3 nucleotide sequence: TGTGCCAGCAGCGTTAGCGGGAGGGCCGATGGAAACCAGCAGTACTTC. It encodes CASSVSGRADGNQQYF.

This chain's CDR3 is CASRPGTGALETQYF. The CDR3 nucleotides are TGTGCCAGCAGGCCCGGGACAGGGGCTTTAGAGACCCAGTACTTC. This rearrangement joins TRBV7-2 to TRBJ2-5; 10 nucleotides align to TRBD1. J was trimmed by 4 bases and V by 6 bases; bases with no gene match: 8. Germline lookup yields CDR1 SGHTA and CDR2 FQGNSA. The CDR3 has 15 amino acids.

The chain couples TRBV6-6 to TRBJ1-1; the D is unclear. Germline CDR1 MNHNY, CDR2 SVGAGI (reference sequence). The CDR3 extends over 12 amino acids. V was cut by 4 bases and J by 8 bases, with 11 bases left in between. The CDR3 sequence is CASSSFTSEAFF. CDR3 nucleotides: TGTGCCAGCAGTTCTTTCACTTCGGAAGCTTTCTTT.

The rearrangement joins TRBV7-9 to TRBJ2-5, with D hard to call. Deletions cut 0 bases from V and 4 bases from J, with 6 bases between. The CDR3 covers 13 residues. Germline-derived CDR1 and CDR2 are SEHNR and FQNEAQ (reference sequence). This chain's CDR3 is CASSLAPGETQYF. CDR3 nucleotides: TGTGCCAGCAGCTTAGCTCCGGGAGAGACCCAGTACTTC.

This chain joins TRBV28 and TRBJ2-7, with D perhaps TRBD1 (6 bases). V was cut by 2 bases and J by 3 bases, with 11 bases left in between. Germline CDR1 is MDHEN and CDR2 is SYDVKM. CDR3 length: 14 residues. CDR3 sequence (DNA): TGTGCCAGCAGTTTAGGGAACAGGGTCTACGAGCAGTACTTC. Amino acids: CASSLGNRVYEQYF.

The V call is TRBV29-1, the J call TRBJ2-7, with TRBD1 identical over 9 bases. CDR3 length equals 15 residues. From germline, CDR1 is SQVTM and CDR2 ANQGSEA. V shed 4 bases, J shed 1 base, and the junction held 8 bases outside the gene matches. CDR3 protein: CSVVEIQGASYEQYF. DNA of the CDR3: TGCAGCGTTGTGGAAATACAGGGGGCGTCCTACGAGCAGTACTTC.

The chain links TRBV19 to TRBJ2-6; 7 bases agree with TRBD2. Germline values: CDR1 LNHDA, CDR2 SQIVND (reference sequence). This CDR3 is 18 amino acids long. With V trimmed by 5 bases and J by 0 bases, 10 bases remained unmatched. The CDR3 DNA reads TGTGCCAGTAGTCCCTTAAGCGGGACCATCTCTGGGGCCAACGTCCTGACTTTC. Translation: CASSPLSGTISGANVLTF.

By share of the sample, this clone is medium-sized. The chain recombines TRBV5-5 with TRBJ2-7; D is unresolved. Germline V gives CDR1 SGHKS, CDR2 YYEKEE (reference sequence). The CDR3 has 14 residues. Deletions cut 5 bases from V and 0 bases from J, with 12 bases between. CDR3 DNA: TGTGCCAGCAGTCCGACACGCTCCTCCTACGAGCAGTACTTC. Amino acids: CASSPTRSSYEQYF.

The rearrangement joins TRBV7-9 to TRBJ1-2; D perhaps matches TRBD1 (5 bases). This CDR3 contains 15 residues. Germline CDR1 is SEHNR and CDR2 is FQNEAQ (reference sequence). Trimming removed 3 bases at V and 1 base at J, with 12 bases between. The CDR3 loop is CASSFMGEVNYGYTF. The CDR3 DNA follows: TGTGCCAGCAGCTTTATGGGGGAGGTTAACTATGGCTACACCTTC.

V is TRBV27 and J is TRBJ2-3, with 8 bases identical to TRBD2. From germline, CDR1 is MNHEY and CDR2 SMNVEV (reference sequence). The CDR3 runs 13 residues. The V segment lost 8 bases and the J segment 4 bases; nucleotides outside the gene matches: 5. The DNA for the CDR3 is TGTGCCAGCGGGGGCGGGAGGCCAGATACGCAGTATTTT. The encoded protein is CASGGGRPDTQYF.

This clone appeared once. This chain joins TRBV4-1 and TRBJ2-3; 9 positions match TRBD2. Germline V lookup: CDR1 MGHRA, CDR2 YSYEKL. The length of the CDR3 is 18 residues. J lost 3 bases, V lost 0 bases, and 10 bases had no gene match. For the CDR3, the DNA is TGCGCCAGCAGCCAAGAAGGCGGGGCGGGAGGGCCAACAGATACGCAGTATTTT. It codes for CASSQEGGAGGPTDTQYF.

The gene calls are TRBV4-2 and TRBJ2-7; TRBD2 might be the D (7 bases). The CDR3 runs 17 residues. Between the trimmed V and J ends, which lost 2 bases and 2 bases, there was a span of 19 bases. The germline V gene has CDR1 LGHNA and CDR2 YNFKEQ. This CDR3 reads CASSQWKGGGFPYEQYF. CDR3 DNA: TGTGCCAGCAGCCAATGGAAGGGGGGGGGATTTCCCTACGAGCAGTACTTC.

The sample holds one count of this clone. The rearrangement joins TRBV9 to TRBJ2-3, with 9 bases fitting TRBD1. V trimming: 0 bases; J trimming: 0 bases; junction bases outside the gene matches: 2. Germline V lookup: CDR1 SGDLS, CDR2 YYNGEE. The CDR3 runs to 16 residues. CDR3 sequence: CASSVDGTGSTDTQYF. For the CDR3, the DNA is TGTGCCAGCAGCGTAGATGGGACAGGGAGCACAGATACGCAGTATTTT.

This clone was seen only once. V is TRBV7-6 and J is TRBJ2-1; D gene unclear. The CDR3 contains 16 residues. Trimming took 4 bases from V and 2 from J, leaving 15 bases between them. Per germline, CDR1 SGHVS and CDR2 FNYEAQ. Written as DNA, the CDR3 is TGTGCCAGCAGCTCCCTGGGTCAGGAAGCCTACAATGAGCAGTTCTTC. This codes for CASSSLGQEAYNEQFF.

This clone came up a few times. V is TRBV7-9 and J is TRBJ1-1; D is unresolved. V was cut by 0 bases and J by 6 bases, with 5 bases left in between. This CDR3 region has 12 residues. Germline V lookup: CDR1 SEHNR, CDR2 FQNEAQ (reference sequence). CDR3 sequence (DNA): TGTGCCAGCAGCTTAGCGGCAGCTGAAGCTTTCTTT. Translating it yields CASSLAAAEAFF.

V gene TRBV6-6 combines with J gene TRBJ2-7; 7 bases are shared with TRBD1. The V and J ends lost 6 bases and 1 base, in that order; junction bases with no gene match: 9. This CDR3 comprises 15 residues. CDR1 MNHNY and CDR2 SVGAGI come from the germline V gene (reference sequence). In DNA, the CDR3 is TGTGCCAGCAGACGAGACAGGGCCGCTTCCTACGAGCAGTACTTC. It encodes CASRRDRAASYEQYF.

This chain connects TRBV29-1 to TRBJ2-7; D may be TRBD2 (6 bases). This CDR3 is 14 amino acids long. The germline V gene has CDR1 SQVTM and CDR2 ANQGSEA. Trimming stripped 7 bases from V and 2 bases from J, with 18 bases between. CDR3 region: CSAAPGGNTYEQYF. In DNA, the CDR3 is TGCAGCGCCGCGCCGGGCGGGAATACCTACGAGCAGTACTTC.

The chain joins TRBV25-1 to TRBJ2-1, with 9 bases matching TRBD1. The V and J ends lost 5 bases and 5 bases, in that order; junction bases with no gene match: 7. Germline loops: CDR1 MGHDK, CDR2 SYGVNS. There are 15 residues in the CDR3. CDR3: CASSLEDRGDNEQFF. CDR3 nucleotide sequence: TGTGCCAGCAGTTTGGAGGACAGGGGCGACAATGAGCAGTTCTTC.

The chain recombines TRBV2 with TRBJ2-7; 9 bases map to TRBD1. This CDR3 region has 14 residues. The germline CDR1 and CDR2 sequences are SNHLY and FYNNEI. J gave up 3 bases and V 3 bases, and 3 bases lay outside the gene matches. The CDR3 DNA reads TGTGCCAGCAGTGACTTGGGACAGGGCTACGAGCAGTACTTC. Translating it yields CASSDLGQGYEQYF.